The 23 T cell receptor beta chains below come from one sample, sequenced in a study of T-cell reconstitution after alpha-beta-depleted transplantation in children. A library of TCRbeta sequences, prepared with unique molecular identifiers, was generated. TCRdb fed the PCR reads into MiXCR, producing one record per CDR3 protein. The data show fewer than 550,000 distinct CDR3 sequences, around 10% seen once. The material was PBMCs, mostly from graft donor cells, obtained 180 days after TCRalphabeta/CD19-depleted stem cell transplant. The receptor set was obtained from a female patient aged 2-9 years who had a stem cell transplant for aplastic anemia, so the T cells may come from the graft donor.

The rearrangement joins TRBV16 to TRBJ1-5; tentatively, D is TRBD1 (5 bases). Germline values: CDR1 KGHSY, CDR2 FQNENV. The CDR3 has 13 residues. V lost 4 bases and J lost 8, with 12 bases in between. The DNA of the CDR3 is TGTGCCAGCAGCCCCGGGGGAGGAAAGCCCCAGCATTTT. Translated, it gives CASSPGGGKPQHF.

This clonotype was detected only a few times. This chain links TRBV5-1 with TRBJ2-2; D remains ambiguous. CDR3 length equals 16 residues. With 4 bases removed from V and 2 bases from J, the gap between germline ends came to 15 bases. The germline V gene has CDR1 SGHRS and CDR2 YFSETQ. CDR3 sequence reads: CASSPVMYQNTGELFF. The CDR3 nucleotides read TGCGCCAGCAGCCCCGTAATGTATCAAAACACCGGGGAGCTGTTTTTT.

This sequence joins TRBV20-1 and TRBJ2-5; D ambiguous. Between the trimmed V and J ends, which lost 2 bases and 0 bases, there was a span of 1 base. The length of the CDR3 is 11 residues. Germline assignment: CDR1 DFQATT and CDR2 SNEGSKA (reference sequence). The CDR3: CSARHQETQYF. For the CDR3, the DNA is TGCAGTGCTAGACACCAAGAGACCCAGTACTTC.

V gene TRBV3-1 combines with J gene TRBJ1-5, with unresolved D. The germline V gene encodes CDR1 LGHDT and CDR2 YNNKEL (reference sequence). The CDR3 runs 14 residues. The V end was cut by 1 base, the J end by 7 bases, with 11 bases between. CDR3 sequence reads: CASSQGIRFQPQHF. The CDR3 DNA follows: TGTGCCAGCAGCCAAGGAATCCGGTTCCAGCCCCAGCATTTT.

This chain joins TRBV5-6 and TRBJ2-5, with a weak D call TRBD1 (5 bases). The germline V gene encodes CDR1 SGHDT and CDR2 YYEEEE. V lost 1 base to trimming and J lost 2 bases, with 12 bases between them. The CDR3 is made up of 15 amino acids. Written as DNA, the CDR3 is TGTGCCAGCAGCTTGCCTTTTGGACAACAAGAGACCCAGTACTTC. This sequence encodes CASSLPFGQQETQYF.

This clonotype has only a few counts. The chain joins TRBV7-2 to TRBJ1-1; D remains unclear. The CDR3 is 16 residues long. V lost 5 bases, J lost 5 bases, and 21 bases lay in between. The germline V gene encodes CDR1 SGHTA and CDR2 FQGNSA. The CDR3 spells CASSPRVQRPVTEAFF. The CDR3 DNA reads TGTGCCAGCAGCCCCCGGGTCCAACGCCCGGTGACTGAAGCTTTCTTT.

CDR3 amino acids: CASSFLQGDEQYF. As DNA, the CDR3 is TGTGCCAGCAGTTTCCTACAGGGCGACGAGCAGTACTTC. The chain employs TRBV27 and TRBJ2-7; maybe TRBD1 (6 bases). The CDR3 runs 13 residues. Trimming removed 3 bases from V and 5 bases from J, with 11 bases in between. The germline V gene has CDR1 MNHEY and CDR2 SMNVEV (reference sequence).

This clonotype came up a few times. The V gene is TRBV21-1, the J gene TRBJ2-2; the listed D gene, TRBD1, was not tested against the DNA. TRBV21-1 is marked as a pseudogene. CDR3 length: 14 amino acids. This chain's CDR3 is CASGNRGYTGELFF. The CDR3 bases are TGTGCCAGCGGTAACAGGGGTTACACCGGGGAGCTGTTTTTT.

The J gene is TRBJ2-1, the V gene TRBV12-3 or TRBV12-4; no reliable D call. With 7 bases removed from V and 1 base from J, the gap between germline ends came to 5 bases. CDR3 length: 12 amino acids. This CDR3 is CASTQSYNEQFF. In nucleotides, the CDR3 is TGTGCCAGCACCCAGTCCTACAATGAGCAGTTCTTC.

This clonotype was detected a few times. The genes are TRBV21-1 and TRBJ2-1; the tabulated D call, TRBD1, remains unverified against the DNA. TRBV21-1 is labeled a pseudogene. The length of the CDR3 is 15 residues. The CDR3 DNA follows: TGTGCCAGCAGAACCCCCCCCGGGAGAGACAATGAGCAGTTCTTC. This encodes CASRTPPGRDNEQFF.

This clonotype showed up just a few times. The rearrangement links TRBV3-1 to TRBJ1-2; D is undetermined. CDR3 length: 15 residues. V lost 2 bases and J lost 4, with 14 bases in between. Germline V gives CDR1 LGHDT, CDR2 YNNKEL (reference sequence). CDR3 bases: TGTGCCAGCAGCCAATTTACTGGGAACCCCTATGGCTACACCTTC. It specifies CASSQFTGNPYGYTF.

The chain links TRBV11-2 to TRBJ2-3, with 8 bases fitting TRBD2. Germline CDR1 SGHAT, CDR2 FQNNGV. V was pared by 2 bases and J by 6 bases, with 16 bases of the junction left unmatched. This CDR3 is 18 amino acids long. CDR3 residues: CASSLKGVHREGRDTQYF. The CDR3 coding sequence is TGTGCCAGCAGCTTAAAGGGAGTTCATCGGGAGGGCCGGGATACGCAGTATTTT.

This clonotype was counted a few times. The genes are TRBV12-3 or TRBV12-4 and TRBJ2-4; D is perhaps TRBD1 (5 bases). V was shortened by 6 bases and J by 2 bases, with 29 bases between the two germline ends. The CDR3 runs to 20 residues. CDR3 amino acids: CASSLRSVRGRGATKNIQYF. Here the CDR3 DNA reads TGTGCCAGCAGCCTAAGATCGGTACGTGGGCGTGGGGCGACCAAAAACATTCAGTACTTC.

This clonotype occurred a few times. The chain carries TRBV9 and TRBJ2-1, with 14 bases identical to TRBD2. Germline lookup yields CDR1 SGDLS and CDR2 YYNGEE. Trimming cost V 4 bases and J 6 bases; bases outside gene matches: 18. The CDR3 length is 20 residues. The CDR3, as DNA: TGTGCCAGCAGCTCCCCCTTCCGTGGGACTAGCGGGAGATCCCCCAATGAGCAGTTCTTC. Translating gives CASSSPFRGTSGRSPNEQFF.

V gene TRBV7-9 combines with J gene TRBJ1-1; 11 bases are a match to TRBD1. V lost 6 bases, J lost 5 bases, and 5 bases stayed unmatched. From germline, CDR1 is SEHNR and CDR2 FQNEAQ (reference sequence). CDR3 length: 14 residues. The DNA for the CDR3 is TGTGCCAGCAGGAACGGGACAGGGGGGACTGAAGCTTTCTTT. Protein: CASRNGTGGTEAFF.

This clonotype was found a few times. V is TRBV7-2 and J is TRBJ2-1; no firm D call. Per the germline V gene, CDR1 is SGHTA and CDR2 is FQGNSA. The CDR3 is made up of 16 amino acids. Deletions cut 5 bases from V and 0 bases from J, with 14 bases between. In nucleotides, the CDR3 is TGTGCCAGCAGCCCATCAACGTCGAGCTCCTACAATGAGCAGTTCTTC. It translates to CASSPSTSSSYNEQFF.

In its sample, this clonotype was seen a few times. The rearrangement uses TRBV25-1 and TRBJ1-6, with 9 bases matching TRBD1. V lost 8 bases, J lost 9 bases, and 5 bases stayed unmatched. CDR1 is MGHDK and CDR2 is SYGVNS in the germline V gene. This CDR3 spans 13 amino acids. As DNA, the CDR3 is TGTGCCAGCCTGGGACAGGGCCCTTCACCCCTCCACTTT. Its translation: CASLGQGPSPLHF.

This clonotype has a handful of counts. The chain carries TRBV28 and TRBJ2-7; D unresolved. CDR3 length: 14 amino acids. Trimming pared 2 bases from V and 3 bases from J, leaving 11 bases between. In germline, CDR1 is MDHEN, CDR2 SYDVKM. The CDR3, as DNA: TGTGCCAGCAGTTTAGCCAGGCCGAACTACGAGCAGTACTTC. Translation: CASSLARPNYEQYF.

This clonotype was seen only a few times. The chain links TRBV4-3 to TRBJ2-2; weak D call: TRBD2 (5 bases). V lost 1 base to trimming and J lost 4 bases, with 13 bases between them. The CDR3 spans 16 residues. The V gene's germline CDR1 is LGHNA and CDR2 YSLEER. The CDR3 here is CASSQGTRVSTGELFF. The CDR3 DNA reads TGCGCCAGCAGCCAAGGGACGAGGGTTAGCACCGGGGAGCTGTTTTTT.

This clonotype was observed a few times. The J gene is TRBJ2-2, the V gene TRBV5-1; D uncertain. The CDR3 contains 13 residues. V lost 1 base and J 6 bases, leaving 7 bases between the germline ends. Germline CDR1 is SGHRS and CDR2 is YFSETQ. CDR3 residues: CASSLSSPGELFF. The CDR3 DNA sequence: TGCGCCAGCAGCTTGTCGAGCCCCGGGGAGCTGTTTTTT.

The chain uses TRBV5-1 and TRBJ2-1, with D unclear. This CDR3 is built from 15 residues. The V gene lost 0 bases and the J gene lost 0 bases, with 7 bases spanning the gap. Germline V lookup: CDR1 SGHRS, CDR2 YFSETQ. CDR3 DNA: TGCGCCAGCAGCTTGGACGGAGACTCCTACAATGAGCAGTTCTTC. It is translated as CASSLDGDSYNEQFF.

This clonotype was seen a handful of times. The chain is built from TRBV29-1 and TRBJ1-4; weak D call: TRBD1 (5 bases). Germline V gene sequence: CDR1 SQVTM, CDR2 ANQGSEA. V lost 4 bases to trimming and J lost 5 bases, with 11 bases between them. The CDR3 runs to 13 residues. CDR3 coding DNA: TGCAGCGTTGCGAGGTCAGGGAATGAAAAACTGTTTTTT. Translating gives CSVARSGNEKLFF.

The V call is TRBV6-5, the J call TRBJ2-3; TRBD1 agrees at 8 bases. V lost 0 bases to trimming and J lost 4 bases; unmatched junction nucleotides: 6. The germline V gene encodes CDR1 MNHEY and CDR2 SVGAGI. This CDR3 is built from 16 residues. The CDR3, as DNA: TGTGCCAGCAGTTACTCAGGCAGGGGGCTGGCAGATACGCAGTATTTT. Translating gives CASSYSGRGLADTQYF.